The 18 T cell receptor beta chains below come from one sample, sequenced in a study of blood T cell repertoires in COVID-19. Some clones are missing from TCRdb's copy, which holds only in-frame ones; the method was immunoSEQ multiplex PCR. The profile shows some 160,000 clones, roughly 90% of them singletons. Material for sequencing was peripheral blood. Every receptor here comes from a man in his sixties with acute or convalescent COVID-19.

CDR3 loop: CASSGATGATEAFF. The CDR3, as DNA: TGTGCCAGCAGCGGAGCGACAGGGGCAACTGAAGCTTTCTTT. V gene TRBV9 combines with J gene TRBJ1-1; TRBD1 matches at 8 bases. V lost 3 bases, J lost 5 bases, and 6 bases stayed unmatched. Germline lookup yields CDR1 SGDLS and CDR2 YYNGEE. The CDR3 is made up of 14 amino acids.

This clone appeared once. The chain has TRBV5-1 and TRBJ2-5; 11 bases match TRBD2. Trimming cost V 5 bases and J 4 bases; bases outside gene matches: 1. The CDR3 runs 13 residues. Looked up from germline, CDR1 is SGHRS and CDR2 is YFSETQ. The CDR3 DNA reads TGCGCCAGCAGGGGACTAGCGGTAGAGACCCAGTACTTC. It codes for CASRGLAVETQYF. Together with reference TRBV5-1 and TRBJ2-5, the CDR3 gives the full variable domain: KAGVTQTPRYLIKTRGQQVTLSCSPISGHRSVSWYQQTPGQGLQFLFEYFSETQRNKGNFPGRFSGRQFSNSRSEMNVSTLELGDSALYLCASRGLAVETQYFGPGTRLLVL.

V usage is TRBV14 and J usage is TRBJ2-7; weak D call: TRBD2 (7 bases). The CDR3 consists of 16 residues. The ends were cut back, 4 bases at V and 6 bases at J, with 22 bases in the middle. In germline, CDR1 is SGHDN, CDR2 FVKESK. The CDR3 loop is CASSPGGGIPTREQYF. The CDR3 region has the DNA TGTGCCAGCAGCCCGGGCGGGGGCATCCCTACCCGCGAGCAGTACTTC.

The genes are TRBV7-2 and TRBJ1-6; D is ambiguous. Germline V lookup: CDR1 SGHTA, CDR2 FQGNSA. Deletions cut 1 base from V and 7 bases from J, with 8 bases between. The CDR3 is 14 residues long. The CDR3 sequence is CASSLGEENSPLHF. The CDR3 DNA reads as TGTGCCAGCAGCTTAGGAGAAGAGAATTCACCCCTCCACTTT.

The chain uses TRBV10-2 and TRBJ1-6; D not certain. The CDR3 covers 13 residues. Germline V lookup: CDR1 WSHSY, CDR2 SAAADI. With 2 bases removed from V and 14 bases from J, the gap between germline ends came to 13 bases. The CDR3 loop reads CASSEGGGVTLHF. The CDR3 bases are TGCGCCAGCAGTGAGGGTGGAGGAGTCACCCTCCACTTT.

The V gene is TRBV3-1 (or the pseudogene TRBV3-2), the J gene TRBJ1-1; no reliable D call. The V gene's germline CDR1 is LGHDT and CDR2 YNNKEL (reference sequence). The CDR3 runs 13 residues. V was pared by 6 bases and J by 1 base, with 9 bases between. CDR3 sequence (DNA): TGTGCCAGCAGGTCCGGGTCGAACACTGAAGCTTTCTTT. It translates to CASRSGSNTEAFF.

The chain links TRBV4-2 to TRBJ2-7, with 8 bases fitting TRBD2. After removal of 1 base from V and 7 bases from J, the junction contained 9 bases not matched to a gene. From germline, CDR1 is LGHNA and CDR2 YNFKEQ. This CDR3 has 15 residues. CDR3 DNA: TGTGCCAGCAGCCAAGGTCCCGGGGGGGCGAGTGAGCAGTACTTC. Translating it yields CASSQGPGGASEQYF.

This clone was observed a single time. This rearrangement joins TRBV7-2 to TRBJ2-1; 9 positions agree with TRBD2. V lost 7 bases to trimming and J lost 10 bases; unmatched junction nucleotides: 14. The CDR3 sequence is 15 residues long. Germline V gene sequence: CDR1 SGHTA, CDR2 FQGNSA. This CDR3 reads CASNLPGLAGYEQFF. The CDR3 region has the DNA TGTGCCAGCAACCTCCCCGGGCTAGCGGGGTACGAGCAGTTCTTC.

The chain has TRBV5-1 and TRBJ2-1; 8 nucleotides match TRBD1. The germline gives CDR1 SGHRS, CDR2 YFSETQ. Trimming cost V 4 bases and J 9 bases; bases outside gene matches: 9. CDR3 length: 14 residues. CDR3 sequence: CASSPGTGNGEQFF. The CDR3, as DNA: TGCGCCAGCAGCCCCGGGACAGGCAATGGTGAGCAGTTCTTC.

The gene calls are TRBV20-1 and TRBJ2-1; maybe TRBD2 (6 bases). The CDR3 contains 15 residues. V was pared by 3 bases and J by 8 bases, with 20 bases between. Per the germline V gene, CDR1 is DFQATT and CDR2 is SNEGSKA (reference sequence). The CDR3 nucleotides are TGCAGTGCTAGTCATCCTAGCGCTGCTGCTCATGAGCAGTTCTTC. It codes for CSASHPSAAAHEQFF.

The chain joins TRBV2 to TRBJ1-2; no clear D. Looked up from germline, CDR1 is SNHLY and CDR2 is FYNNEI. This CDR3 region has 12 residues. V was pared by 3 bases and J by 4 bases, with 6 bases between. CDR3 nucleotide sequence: TGTGCCAGCAGTGATACTGCCTATGGCTACACCTTC. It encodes CASSDTAYGYTF.

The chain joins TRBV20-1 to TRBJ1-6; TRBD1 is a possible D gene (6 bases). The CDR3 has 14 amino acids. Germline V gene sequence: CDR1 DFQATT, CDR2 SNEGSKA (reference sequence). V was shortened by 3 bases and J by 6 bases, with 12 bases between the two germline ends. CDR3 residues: CSASTRGINSPLHF. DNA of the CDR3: TGCAGTGCTAGTACAAGGGGGATTAATTCACCCCTCCACTTT.

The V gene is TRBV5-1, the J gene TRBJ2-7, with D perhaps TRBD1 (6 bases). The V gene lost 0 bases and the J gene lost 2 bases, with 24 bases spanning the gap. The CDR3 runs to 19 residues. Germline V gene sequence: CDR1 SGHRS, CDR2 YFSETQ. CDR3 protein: CASSLVPGTSSPTAYEQYF. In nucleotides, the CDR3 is TGCGCCAGCAGCTTGGTTCCCGGGACAAGTAGTCCAACGGCCTACGAGCAGTACTTC.

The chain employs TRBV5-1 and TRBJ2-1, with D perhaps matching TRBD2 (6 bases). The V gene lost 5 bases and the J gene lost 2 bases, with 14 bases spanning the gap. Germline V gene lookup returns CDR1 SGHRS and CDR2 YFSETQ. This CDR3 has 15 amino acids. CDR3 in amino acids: CASSSPGVTYNEQFF. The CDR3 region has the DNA TGCGCCAGCAGTTCCCCGGGGGTTACCTACAATGAGCAGTTCTTC.

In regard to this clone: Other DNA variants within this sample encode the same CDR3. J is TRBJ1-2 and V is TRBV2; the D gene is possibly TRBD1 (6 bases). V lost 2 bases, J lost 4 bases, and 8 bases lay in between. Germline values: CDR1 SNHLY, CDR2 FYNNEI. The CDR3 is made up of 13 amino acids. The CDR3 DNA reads TGTGCCAGCAGTGAAAGACAGGTCTATGGCTACACCTTC. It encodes CASSERQVYGYTF.

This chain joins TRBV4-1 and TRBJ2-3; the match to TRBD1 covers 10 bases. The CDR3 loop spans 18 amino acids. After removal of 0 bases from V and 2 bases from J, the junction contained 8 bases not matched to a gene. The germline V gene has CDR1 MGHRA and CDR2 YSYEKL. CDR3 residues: CASSQERFGTGDTDTQYF. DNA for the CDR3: TGCGCCAGCAGCCAAGAACGGTTCGGGACAGGGGACACAGATACGCAGTATTTT.

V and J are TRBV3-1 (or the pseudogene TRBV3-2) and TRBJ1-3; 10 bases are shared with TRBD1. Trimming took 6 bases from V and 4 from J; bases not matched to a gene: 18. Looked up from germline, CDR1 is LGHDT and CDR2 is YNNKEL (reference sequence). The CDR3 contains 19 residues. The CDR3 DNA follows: TGTGCCAGCAGTCCTACTCCGGGACAGGGGATAATCACGGGAAACACCATATATTTT. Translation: CASSPTPGQGIITGNTIYF.

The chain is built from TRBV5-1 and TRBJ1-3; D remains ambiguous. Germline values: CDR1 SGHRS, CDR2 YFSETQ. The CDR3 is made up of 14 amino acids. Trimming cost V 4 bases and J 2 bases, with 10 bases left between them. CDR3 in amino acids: CASSPQKTGNTIYF. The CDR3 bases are TGCGCCAGCAGCCCACAGAAGACTGGAAACACCATATATTTT.